These T cell receptor beta chains were read from a single sample in a study of blood T cell repertoires in COVID-19. Repertoires were generated with immunoSEQ multiplex PCR, while TCRdb's copy carries only in-frame clones and drops some. The sample holds around 60,000 clones; around 90% are singletons and the top ten take approximately 13%. The sequencing sample was made of peripheral blood. These receptor sequences come from a man between 60 and 75 years old with active COVID-19. Each CDR3 is given with its conserved first and last residue. The D gene is left open where the match is weak. Size tells how often a clone was seen (once, few, many) or the class of an expanded clone, and some rows leave it out.

clone_size	d_call	j_call	v_call	cdr3_nt	cdr3_aa
-	TRBD1	TRBJ1-1	TRBV3-1/TRBV3-2	TGTGCCAGCAGCCAATTCAGGACAGGGAAGTCTGAAGCTTTCTTT	CASSQFRTGKSEAFF
once	TRBD2	TRBJ2-1	TRBV27	TGTGCCAGCAGTCCAGGGACTAGCGGATCTTTGAGGGGCTACAATGAGCAGTTCTTC	CASSPGTSGSLRGYNEQFF
-	TRBD1	TRBJ2-7	TRBV5-4	TGTGCCAGCAGCAGCCCGACAGGGATCGTCTACGAGCAGTACTTC	CASSSPTGIVYEQYF
-	TRBD2	TRBJ2-1	TRBV3-1/TRBV3-2	TGTGCCAGCAGCCAAGGATTTAGCGGGAGTAAAGGCAATGAGCAGTTCTTC	CASSQGFSGSKGNEQFF
-	TRBD2	TRBJ2-5	TRBV19	TGTGCCAGTAGTATGAATTCCCCGGGGGGGCGAGAGACCCAGTACTTC	CASSMNSPGGRETQYF
-	TRBD2	TRBJ2-7	TRBV10-3	TGTGCCATCAGTGGTACACTAGCGGACTCCTACGAGCAGTACTTC	CAISGTLADSYEQYF
-	-	TRBJ1-5	TRBV6-5	TGTGCCAGCAAGGCTACCTTTGTAGCGCCCCAGCATTTT	CASKATFVAPQHF
few	-	TRBJ2-5	TRBV11-2	TGTGCCAGCAGCTTAGAGGCAGCGGAGACCCAGTACTTC	CASSLEAAETQYF
-	TRBD1	TRBJ2-5	TRBV6-1	TGTGCCAGCGGTGAGACAGGGGGCCATATCCAAGAGACCCAGTACTTC	CASGETGGHIQETQYF
once	TRBD1	TRBJ1-5	TRBV6-5	TGTGCCAGCAGTCTAACAGGGGAAAATCAGCCCCAGCATTTT	CASSLTGENQPQHF
once	TRBD1	TRBJ1-6	TRBV3-1/TRBV3-2	TGTGCCAGCAGCCATACTTTAAGACAGGGGGGAAATTCACCCCTCCACTTT	CASSHTLRQGGNSPLHF
-	-	TRBJ1-6	TRBV6-1	TGTGCCAGCAGTGAAACGGCTAGGTATTCACCCCTCCACTTT	CASSETARYSPLHF
-	-	TRBJ2-3	TRBV29-1	TGCAGCGCCCAAGACAGTCCAGATACGCAGTATTTT	CSAQDSPDTQYF
-	-	TRBJ1-1	TRBV25-1	TGTGCCAGCAAAGGGGTAGGCATGAACACTGAAGCTTTCTTT	CASKGVGMNTEAFF
once	-	TRBJ1-3	TRBV7-2	TGTGCCACCCCGGGGAAAGGGAGGACTGGAAACACCATATATTTT	CATPGKGRTGNTIYF
once	TRBD1	TRBJ2-2	TRBV11-2	TGTGCCAGCAGCTTGGGGGACAGGGATGGCGGGGAGCTGTTTTTT	CASSLGDRDGGELFF
-	-	TRBJ2-2	TRBV5-5	TGTGCCAGCAGGTTTGCCGGGATGAACACCGGGGAGCTGTTTTTT	CASRFAGMNTGELFF
-	-	TRBJ2-4	TRBV28	TGTGCCAGCAGCCCTCTCCGTTCTTTCCCCTCGAACATTCAGTACTTC	CASSPLRSFPSNIQYF
-	-	TRBJ1-5	TRBV27	TGTGCCAGCAGTAGGACTCGGGGGTATCAGCCCCAGCATTTT	CASSRTRGYQPQHF
-	-	TRBJ1-5	TRBV6-1	TGTGCCAGCAGTGAAGCAGTGAGGAGTCACAATCAGCCCCAGCATTTT	CASSEAVRSHNQPQHF
-	TRBD1	TRBJ1-2	TRBV28	TGTGCCAGCAGTTTATTAGACAGGGGGCATGGCTACACCTTC	CASSLLDRGHGYTF
once	TRBD2	TRBJ2-3	TRBV10-3	TGTGCCATCTCCTTAGCGGGGGACACAGATACGCAGTATTTT	CAISLAGDTDTQYF